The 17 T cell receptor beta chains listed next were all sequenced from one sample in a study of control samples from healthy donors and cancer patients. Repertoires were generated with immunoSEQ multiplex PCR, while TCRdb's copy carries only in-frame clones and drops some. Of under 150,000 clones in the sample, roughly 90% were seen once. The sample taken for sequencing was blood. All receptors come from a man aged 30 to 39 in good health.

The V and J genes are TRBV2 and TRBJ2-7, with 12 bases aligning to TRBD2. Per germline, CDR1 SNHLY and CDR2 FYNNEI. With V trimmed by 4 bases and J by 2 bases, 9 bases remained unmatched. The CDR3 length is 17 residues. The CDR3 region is CASSGGLAGGNPYEQYF. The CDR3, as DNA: TGTGCCAGCAGTGGTGGGCTAGCGGGAGGGAATCCCTACGAGCAGTACTTC. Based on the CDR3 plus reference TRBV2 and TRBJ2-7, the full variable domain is EPEVTQTPSHQVTQMGQEVILRCVPISNHLYFYWYRQILGQKVEFLVSFYNNEISEKSEIFDDQFSVERPDGSNFTLKIRSTKLEDSAMYFCASSGGLAGGNPYEQYFGPGTRLTVT.

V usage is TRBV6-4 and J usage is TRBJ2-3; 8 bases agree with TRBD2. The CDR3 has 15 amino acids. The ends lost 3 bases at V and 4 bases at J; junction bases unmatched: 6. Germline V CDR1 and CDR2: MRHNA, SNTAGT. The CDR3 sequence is CASSEAGGEADTQYF. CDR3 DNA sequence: TGTGCCAGCAGTGAGGCGGGAGGTGAAGCAGATACGCAGTATTTT.

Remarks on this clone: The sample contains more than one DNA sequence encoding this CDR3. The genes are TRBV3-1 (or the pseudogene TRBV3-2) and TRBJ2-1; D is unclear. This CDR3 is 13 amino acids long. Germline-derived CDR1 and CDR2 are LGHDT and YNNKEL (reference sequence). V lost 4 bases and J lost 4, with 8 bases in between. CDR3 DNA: TGTGCCAGCAGCCCGCAGCATTACAATGAGCAGTTCTTC. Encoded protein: CASSPQHYNEQFF.

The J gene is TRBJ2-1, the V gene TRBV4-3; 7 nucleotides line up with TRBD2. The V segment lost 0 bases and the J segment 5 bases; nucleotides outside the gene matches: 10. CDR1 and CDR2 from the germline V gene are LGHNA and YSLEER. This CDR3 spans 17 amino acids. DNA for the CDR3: TGCGCCAGCAGCCAAGATCGGGCGGGAGTAGTAAACAATGAGCAGTTCTTC. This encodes CASSQDRAGVVNNEQFF.

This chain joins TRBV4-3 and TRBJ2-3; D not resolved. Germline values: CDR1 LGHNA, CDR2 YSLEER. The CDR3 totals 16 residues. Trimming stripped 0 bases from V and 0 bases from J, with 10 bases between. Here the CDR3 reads CASSQDGRPSTDTQYF. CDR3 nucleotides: TGCGCCAGCAGCCAAGATGGAAGACCGAGCACAGATACGCAGTATTTT.

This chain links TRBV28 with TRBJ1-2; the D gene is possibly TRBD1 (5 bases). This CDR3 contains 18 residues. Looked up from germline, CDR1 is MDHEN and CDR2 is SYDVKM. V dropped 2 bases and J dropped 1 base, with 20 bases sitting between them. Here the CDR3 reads CASSLSWRRDSLNYGYTF. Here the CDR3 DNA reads TGTGCCAGCAGTTTAAGCTGGCGCCGAGACAGCCTTAACTATGGCTACACCTTC.

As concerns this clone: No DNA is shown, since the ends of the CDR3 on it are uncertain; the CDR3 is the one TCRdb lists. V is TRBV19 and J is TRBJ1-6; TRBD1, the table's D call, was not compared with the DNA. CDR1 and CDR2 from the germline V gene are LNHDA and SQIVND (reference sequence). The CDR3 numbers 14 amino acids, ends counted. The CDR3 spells CASTSGQGESPLHF.

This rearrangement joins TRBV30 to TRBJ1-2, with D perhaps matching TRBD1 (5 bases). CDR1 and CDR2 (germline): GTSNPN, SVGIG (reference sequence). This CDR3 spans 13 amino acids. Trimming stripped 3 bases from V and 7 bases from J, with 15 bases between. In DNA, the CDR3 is TGTGCCTGGAGGGGATCGGGGGGTAGTGGCTACACCTTC. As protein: CAWRGSGGSGYTF.

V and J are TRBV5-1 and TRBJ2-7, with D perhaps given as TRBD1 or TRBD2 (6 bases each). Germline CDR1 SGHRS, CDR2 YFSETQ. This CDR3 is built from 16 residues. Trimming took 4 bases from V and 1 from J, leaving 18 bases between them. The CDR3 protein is CASSGLKQGKSYEQYF. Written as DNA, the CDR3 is TGCGCCAGCAGCGGACTAAAACAGGGAAAATCCTACGAGCAGTACTTC.

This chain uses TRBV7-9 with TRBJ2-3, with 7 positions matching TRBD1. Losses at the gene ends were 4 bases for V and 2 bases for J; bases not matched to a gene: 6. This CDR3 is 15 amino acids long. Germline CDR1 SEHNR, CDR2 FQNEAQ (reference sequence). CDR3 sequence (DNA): TGTGCCAGCAGCTCAATGGGACAGCTCACAGATACGCAGTATTTT. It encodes CASSSMGQLTDTQYF. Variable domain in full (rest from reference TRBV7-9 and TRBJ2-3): DTGVSQNPRHKITKRGQNVTFRCDPISEHNRLYWYRQTLGQGPEFLTYFQNEAQLEKSRLLSDRFSAERPKGSFSTLEIQRTEQGDSAMYLCASSSMGQLTDTQYFGPGTRLTVL.

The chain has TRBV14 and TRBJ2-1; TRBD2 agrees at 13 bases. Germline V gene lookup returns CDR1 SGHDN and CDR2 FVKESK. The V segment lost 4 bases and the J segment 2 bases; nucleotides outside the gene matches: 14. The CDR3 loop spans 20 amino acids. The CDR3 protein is CASSLLGQPGLAGPYNEQFF. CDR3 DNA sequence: TGTGCCAGCAGCCTCCTGGGACAGCCGGGACTAGCGGGGCCCTACAATGAGCAGTTCTTC.

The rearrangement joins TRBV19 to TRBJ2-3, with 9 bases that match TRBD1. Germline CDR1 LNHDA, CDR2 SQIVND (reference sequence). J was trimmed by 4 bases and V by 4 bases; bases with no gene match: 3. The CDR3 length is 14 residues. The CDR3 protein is CASSTGQGADTQYF. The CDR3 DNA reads TGTGCCAGTAGTACGGGACAGGGCGCAGATACGCAGTATTTT. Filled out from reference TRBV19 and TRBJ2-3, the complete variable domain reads DGGITQSPKYLFRKEGQNVTLSCEQNLNHDAMYWYRQDPGQGLRLIYYSQIVNDFQKGDIAEGYSVSREKKESFPLTVTSAQKNPTAFYLCASSTGQGADTQYFGPGTRLTVL.

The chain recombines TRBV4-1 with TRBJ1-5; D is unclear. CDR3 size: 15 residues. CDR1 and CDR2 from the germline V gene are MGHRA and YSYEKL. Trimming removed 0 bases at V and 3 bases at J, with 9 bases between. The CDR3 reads CASSQDYVLNQPQHF. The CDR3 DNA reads TGCGCCAGCAGCCAAGATTACGTACTCAATCAGCCCCAGCATTTT.

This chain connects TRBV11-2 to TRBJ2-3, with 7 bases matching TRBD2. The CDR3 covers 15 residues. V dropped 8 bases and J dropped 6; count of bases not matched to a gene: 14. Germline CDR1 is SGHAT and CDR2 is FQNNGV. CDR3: CASVGRHWGGDTQYF. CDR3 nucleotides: TGTGCCAGCGTCGGGAGGCATTGGGGGGGGGATACGCAGTATTTT.

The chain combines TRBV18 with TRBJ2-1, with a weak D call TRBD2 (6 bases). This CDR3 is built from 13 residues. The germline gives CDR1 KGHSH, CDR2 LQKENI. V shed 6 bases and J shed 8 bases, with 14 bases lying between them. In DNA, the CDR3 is TGTGCCAGCTCTCTCGGGAGAGGGGATGAGCAGTTCTTC. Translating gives CASSLGRGDEQFF.

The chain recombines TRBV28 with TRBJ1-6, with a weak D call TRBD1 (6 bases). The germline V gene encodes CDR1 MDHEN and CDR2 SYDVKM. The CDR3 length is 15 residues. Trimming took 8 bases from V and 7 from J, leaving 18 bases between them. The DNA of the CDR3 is TGTGCCAGCTTGGGTACAGGGATTTGGAATTCACCCCTCCACTTT. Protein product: CASLGTGIWNSPLHF.

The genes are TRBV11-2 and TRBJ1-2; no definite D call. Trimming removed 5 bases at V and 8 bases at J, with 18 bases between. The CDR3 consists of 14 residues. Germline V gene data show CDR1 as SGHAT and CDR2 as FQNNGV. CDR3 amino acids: CASSRNRSPVGYTF. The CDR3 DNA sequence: TGTGCCAGCAGCCGCAACCGCTCCCCCGTGGGCTACACCTTC.